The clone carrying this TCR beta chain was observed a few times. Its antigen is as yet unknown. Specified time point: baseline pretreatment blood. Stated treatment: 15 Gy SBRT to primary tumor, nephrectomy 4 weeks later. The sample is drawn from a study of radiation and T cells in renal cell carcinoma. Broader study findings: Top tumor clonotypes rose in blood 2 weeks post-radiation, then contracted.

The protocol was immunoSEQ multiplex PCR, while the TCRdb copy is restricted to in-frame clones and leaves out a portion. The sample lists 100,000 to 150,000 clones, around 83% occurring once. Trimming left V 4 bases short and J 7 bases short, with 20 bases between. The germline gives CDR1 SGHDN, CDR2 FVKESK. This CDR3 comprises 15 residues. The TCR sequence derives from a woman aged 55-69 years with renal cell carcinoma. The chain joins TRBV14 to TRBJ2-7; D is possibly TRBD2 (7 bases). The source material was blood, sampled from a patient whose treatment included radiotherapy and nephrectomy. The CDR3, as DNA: TGTGCCAGCAGCCGGGGGGCGGGAGTGCTAAATGAGCAGTACTTC. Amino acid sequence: CASSRGAGVLNEQYF.